This T cell receptor beta chain was obtained from a study of T cell responses to AZD1222 COVID-19 vaccine. Study-level background: Pooled samples include second doses given at about 4 or 12 weeks.

Findings and limits, study-wide: CD4 TCRs linked to vaccination spanned spike, dominating at 160-218 and 743-854.

Regarding this clone: Its antigen is not identified.

V gave up 2 bases and J gave up 6 bases, with 10 bases separating them. Germline assignment: CDR1 LGHDT and CDR2 YNNKEL (reference sequence). The CDR3 loop spans 13 amino acids. TCRdb's copy holds only in-frame clones and misses some; the assay was immunoSEQ multiplex PCR. The data hold more than 110,000 clones, with approximately 90% observed a single time. The input for sequencing was peripheral blood, taken on day 0 of AZD1222 vaccination. The TCR originated in an adult in good health. V gene TRBV3-1 (or the pseudogene TRBV3-2) combines with J gene TRBJ1-2; D is possibly TRBD1 (5 bases). The CDR3 reads CASSQSPGNGYTF. The CDR3 DNA follows: TGTGCCAGCAGCCAATCCCCAGGGAATGGCTACACCTTC.